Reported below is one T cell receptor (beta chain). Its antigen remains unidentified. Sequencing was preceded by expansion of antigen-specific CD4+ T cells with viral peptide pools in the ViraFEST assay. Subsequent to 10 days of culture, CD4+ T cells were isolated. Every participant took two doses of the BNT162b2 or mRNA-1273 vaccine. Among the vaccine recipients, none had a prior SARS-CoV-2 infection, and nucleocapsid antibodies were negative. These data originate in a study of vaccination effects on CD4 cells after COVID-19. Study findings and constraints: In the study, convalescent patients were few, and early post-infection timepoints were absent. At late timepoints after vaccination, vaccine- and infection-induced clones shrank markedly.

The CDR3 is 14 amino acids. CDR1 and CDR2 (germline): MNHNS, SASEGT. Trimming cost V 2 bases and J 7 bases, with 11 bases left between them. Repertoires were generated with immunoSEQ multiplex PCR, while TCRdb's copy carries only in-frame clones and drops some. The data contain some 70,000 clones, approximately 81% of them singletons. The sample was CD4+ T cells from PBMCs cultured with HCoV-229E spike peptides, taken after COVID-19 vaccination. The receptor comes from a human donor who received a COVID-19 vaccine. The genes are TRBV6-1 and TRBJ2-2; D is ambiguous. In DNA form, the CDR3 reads TGTGCCAGCAGTGAACAACCCGTTGGCGGGGAGCTGTTTTTT. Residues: CASSEQPVGGELFF.